This passage covers 25 T cell receptor beta chains from one sample sequenced in a study of blood T cell repertoires in COVID-19. Sequencing was performed with immunoSEQ multiplex PCR; in TCRdb, only in-frame clones are kept and a portion is missing. The profile covers 200,000 to 250,000 clones, with more than 65% appearing a single time and roughly 2.3% taken by the ten largest. Sequencing used peripheral blood. These receptors were obtained from an older woman with acute or convalescent COVID-19.

This chain joins TRBV18 and TRBJ2-7; 11 positions match TRBD1. J gave up 4 bases and V 2 bases, and 4 bases lay outside the gene matches. Germline values: CDR1 KGHSH, CDR2 LQKENI. This CDR3 is built from 15 residues. CDR3 coding DNA: TGTGCCAGCTCACCAGCCGGGACAGGGGGGTACGAGCAGTACTTC. As protein: CASSPAGTGGYEQYF.

In this sample, this clone turned up a few times. The V and J genes are TRBV5-4 and TRBJ2-3; no clear D gene. Trimming pared 2 bases from V and 3 bases from J, leaving 4 bases between. CDR1 and CDR2 from the germline V gene are SGHNT and YYREEE (reference sequence). The CDR3 contains 12 residues. CDR3 DNA sequence: TGTGCCAGCAGCTTCCAGACAGATACGCAGTATTTT. Residues: CASSFQTDTQYF.

This sequence joins TRBV7-2 and TRBJ2-7; D is uncertain. Trimming stripped 4 bases from V and 0 bases from J, with 4 bases between. From germline, CDR1 is SGHTA and CDR2 FQGNSA. This CDR3 is 12 amino acids long. CDR3 nucleotides: TGTGCCAGCAGCTACAACTCCTACGAGCAGTACTTC. It yields the protein CASSYNSYEQYF. The full variable domain, completed using reference TRBV7-2 and TRBJ2-7, is GAGVSQSPSNKVTEKGKDVELRCDPISGHTALYWYRQSLGQGLEFLIYFQGNSAPDKSGLPSDRFSAERTGGSVSTLTIQRTQQEDSAVYLCASSYNSYEQYFGPGTRLTVT.

The gene calls are TRBV4-1 and TRBJ2-7, with D maybe TRBD2 (7 bases). V lost 0 bases, J lost 3 bases, and 21 bases lay in between. The CDR3 runs 18 residues. CDR1 is MGHRA, CDR2 YSYEKL, per germline. Here the CDR3 DNA reads TGCGCCAGCAGCCAAGACACCCCCCGGGGGGACATCGTCTACGAGCAGTACTTC. Its translation is CASSQDTPRGDIVYEQYF.

This chain connects TRBV5-1 to TRBJ2-7, with no clear D. V was cut by 0 bases and J by 3 bases, with 7 bases left in between. Per the germline V gene, CDR1 is SGHRS and CDR2 is YFSETQ. The CDR3 length is 13 residues. CDR3 nucleotides: TGCGCCAGCAGCTTGGCCCCAAACTACGAGCAGTACTTC. It translates to CASSLAPNYEQYF.

This chain joins TRBV12-3 or TRBV12-4 and TRBJ1-1; D not resolved. V was pared by 3 bases and J by 2 bases, with 4 bases between. The CDR3 extends over 12 amino acids. The CDR3 reads CASSLANTEAFF. CDR3 nucleotide sequence: TGTGCCAGCAGTTTGGCCAACACTGAAGCTTTCTTT.

The V gene is TRBV5-1, the J gene TRBJ1-2; D is possibly TRBD1 (5 bases). CDR1 SGHRS and CDR2 YFSETQ come from the germline V gene. Trimming removed 0 bases from V and 6 bases from J, with 15 bases in between. The CDR3 spans 15 residues. The CDR3 DNA follows: TGCGCCAGCAGCTTGGACTTGGGTGGGGCTCATGGCTACACCTTC. Protein product: CASSLDLGGAHGYTF.

This chain connects TRBV7-8 to TRBJ2-7; the match to TRBD2 covers 7 bases. The CDR3 is 16 amino acids. The V gene's germline CDR1 is SGHVS and CDR2 FQNEAQ. V was clipped by 5 bases and J by 1 base; unmatched bases: 11. This CDR3 is CASSRTLALNSYEQYF. CDR3 nucleotide sequence: TGTGCCAGCAGCCGTACACTAGCGCTGAATTCCTACGAGCAGTACTTC.

The V call is TRBV28, the J call TRBJ2-7, with TRBD1 as a possible D gene (5 bases). Trimming took 5 bases from V and 13 from J, leaving 18 bases between them. The CDR3 is 12 residues long. Germline values: CDR1 MDHEN, CDR2 SYDVKM. The CDR3 region is CASSTAGYRPYF. The DNA of the CDR3 is TGTGCCAGCAGTACCGCAGGGTACCGACCCTACTTC.

The rearrangement links TRBV28 to TRBJ2-2; maybe TRBD2 (5 bases). Germline CDR1 and CDR2: MDHEN and SYDVKM. Trimming left V 1 base short and J 9 bases short, with 9 bases between. The CDR3 is 13 residues long. The CDR3 reads CASSLSAVRELFF. CDR3 nucleotide sequence: TGTGCCAGCAGTTTATCAGCGGTTAGGGAGCTGTTTTTT.

This clone appeared a few times. The genes are TRBV4-1 and TRBJ1-5; no firm D call. CDR3 length: 15 residues. The germline V gene has CDR1 MGHRA and CDR2 YSYEKL. The V gene lost 1 base and the J gene lost 0 bases, with 7 bases spanning the gap. The DNA for the CDR3 is TGCGCCAGCAGCCAAGGCCGAGGTAGCAATCAGCCCCAGCATTTT. The encoded protein is CASSQGRGSNQPQHF.

Details on this clone: Other DNA sequences of this sample code for an identical CDR3. The chain is built from TRBV19 and TRBJ2-1; tentative D call: TRBD1 (6 bases). The CDR3 sequence is 16 residues long. V shed 6 bases and J shed 9 bases, with 24 bases lying between them. CDR1 is LNHDA, CDR2 SQIVND, per germline (reference sequence). CDR3 sequence: CASRKNQGPDSGEQFF. For the CDR3, the DNA is TGTGCCAGTAGAAAAAACCAGGGGCCGGATAGTGGTGAGCAGTTCTTC.

This sequence joins TRBV19 and TRBJ1-5, with D uncertain. From germline, CDR1 is LNHDA and CDR2 SQIVND (reference sequence). V lost 11 bases, J lost 6 bases, and 20 bases lay in between. This CDR3 comprises 14 residues. CDR3 loop: CAPPTAFRRQPQHF. CDR3 DNA sequence: TGTGCCCCCCCCACCGCGTTCAGGCGTCAGCCCCAGCATTTT.

This chain joins TRBV7-8 and TRBJ2-7; possibly TRBD2 for D (6 bases). V was shortened by 5 bases and J by 4 bases, with 9 bases between the two germline ends. This CDR3 region has 12 residues. The V gene's germline CDR1 is SGHVS and CDR2 FQNEAQ. CDR3 DNA sequence: TGTGCCAGCAGCACCGGGGGTTACGAGCAGTACTTC. Encoded protein: CASSTGGYEQYF.

This clone was observed a handful of times. The chain recombines TRBV7-2 with TRBJ1-6; perhaps TRBD1 as D (6 bases). Trimming took off 1 base at V and 2 bases at J, with 6 bases between the two ends. Looked up from germline, CDR1 is SGHTA and CDR2 is FQGNSA. The CDR3 runs 15 residues. CDR3 sequence reads: CASSLEGAYNSPLHF. CDR3 coding DNA: TGTGCCAGCAGCTTAGAGGGGGCCTATAATTCACCCCTCCACTTT.

The chain couples TRBV19 to TRBJ1-2; D gene uncertain. Trimming removed 3 bases from V and 4 bases from J, with 12 bases in between. The germline V gene encodes CDR1 LNHDA and CDR2 SQIVND (reference sequence). The CDR3 spans 14 residues. The CDR3 here is CASSMAGLGYGYTF. Here the CDR3 DNA reads TGTGCCAGTAGTATGGCAGGTCTTGGCTATGGCTACACCTTC.

This chain links TRBV6-1 with TRBJ2-5, with TRBD2 as a possible D gene (7 bases). CDR1 is MNHNS and CDR2 is SASEGT in the germline V gene. CDR3 length: 19 amino acids. V gave up 2 bases and J gave up 5 bases, with 27 bases separating them. The CDR3 sequence is CASSESRGAIKEGRETQYF. The CDR3 DNA is TGTGCCAGCAGTGAATCACGGGGGGCCATCAAGGAAGGACGGGAGACCCAGTACTTC.

The rearrangement links TRBV5-1 to TRBJ2-1, with 7 positions matching TRBD2. V trimming: 0 bases; J trimming: 8 bases; junction bases outside the gene matches: 2. Germline V CDR1 and CDR2: SGHRS, YFSETQ. The CDR3 is made up of 13 amino acids. The CDR3 loop reads CASSLAGLDEQFF. CDR3 coding DNA: TGCGCCAGCAGCTTGGCCGGACTAGATGAGCAGTTCTTC.

This chain joins TRBV30 and TRBJ2-6; TRBD1 might be the D (6 bases). The CDR3 runs 15 residues. Germline CDR1 GTSNPN, CDR2 SVGIG (reference sequence). Between the trimmed V and J ends, which lost 2 bases and 5 bases, there was a span of 13 bases. The CDR3 bases are TGTGCCTGGAGTCAAACAGGGAACTGGGCCAACGTCCTGACTTTC. Translating gives CAWSQTGNWANVLTF. Complete variable domain (other parts from reference TRBV30 and TRBJ2-6): SQTIHQWPATLVQPVGSPLSLECTVEGTSNPNLYWYRQAAGRGLQLLFYSVGIGQISSEVPQNLSASRPQDRQFILSSKKLLLSDSGFYLCAWSQTGNWANVLTFGAGSRLTVL.

This clone was seen just once. The chain carries TRBV6-5 and TRBJ2-1, with TRBD2 matching over 14 bases. From germline, CDR1 is MNHEY and CDR2 SVGAGI. The CDR3 is made up of 15 amino acids. With V trimmed by 4 bases and J by 5 bases, 1 base remained unmatched. The CDR3 DNA reads TGTGCCAGCAGTTGGACTAGCGGGGGGAACAATGAGCAGTTCTTC. Protein: CASSWTSGGNNEQFF.

The chain has TRBV19 and TRBJ2-7, with D maybe TRBD1 (6 bases). Germline V gene lookup returns CDR1 LNHDA and CDR2 SQIVND (reference sequence). Trimming took off 5 bases at V and 2 bases at J, with 13 bases between the two ends. This CDR3 contains 14 residues. The CDR3 DNA reads TGTGCCAGTAGTGAGGTCAGGGACACCTACGAGCAGTACTTC. Amino acids: CASSEVRDTYEQYF.

The rearrangement joins TRBV2 to TRBJ2-7; the D gene is possibly TRBD2 (5 bases). Germline lookup yields CDR1 SNHLY and CDR2 FYNNEI. The V and J ends lost 2 bases and 3 bases respectively, with 8 bases between them. This CDR3 comprises 13 residues. The CDR3 DNA reads TGTGCCAGCAGTGAAACTAGGTTCTACGAGCAGTACTTC. This codes for CASSETRFYEQYF.

Only a few counts were recorded for this clone. V usage is TRBV28 and J usage is TRBJ1-1, with D possibly being TRBD1 (6 bases). CDR3 size: 16 residues. Germline V gene data show CDR1 as MDHEN and CDR2 as SYDVKM. V lost 6 bases and J 1 base, leaving 18 bases between the germline ends. The CDR3 DNA sequence: TGTGCCAGCAGCCATCGCCGGGACAATAAGAACACTGAAGCTTTCTTT. The encoded protein is CASSHRRDNKNTEAFF.

The chain combines TRBV5-1 with TRBJ1-1, with 7 bases aligning to TRBD1. V lost 2 bases and J lost 1; bases outside the gene matches: 11. Germline values: CDR1 SGHRS, CDR2 YFSETQ. This CDR3 is 17 amino acids long. In DNA, the CDR3 is TGCGCCAGCAGCTTCGACGTCAACAGGGGAGGGAACACTGAAGCTTTCTTT. Protein: CASSFDVNRGGNTEAFF.

The CDR3 DNA sequence: TGTGCCAGCCTAAACAGGGGAGCCTACGAGCAGTACTTC. It specifies CASLNRGAYEQYF. The chain carries TRBV6-5 and TRBJ2-7, with 7 bases matching TRBD1. Unmatched junction bases numbered 6, after V lost 8 bases and J lost 2 bases. The CDR3 spans 13 residues. Germline assignment: CDR1 MNHEY and CDR2 SVGAGI.